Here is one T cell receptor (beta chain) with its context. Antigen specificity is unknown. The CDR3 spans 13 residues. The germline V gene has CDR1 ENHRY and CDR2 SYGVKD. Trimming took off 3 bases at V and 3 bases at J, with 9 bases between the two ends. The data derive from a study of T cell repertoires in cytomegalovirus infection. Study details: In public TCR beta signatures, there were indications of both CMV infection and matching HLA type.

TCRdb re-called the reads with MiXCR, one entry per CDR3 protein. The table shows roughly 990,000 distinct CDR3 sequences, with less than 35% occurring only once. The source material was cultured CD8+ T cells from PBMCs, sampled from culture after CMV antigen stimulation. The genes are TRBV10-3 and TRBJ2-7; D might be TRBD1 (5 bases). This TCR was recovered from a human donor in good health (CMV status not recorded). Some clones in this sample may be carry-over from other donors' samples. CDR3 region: CAISEGALYEQYF. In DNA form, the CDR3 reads TGTGCCATCAGTGAAGGGGCTCTCTACGAGCAGTACTTC.